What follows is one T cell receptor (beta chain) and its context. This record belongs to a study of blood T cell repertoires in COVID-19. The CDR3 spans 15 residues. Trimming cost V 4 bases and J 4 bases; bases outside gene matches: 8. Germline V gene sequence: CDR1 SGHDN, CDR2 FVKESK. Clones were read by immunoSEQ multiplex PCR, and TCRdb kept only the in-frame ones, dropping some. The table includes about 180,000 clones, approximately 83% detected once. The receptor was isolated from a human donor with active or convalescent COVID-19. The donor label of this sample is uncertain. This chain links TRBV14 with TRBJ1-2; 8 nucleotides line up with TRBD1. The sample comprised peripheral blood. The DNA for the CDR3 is TGTGCCAGCAGCCTAAGGGCCGGGACAGGCTATGGCTACACCTTC. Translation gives CASSLRAGTGYGYTF.